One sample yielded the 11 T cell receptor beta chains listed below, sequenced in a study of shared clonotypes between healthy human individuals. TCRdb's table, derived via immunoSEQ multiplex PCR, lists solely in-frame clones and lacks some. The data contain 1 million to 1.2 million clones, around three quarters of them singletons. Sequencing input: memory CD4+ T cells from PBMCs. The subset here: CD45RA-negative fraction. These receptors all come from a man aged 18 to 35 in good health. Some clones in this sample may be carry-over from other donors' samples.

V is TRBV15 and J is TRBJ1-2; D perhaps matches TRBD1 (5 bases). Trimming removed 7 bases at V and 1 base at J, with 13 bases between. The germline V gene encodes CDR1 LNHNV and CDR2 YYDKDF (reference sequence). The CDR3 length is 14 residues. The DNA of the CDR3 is TGTGCCACCAACCCGACAGTATTTAACTATGGCTACACCTTC. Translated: CATNPTVFNYGYTF. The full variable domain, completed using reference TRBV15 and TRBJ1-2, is DAMVIQNPRYQVTQFGKPVTLSCSQTLNHNVMYWYQQKSSQAPKLLFHYYDKDFNNEADTPDNFQSRRPNTSFCFLDIRSPGLGDTAMYLCATNPTVFNYGYTFGSGTRLTVV.

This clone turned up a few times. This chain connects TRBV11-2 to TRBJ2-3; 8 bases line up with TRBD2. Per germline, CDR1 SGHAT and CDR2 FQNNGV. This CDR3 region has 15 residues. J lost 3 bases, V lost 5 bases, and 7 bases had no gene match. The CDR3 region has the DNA TGTGCCAGCAGCGGGAGGACTAGCAGGACAGATACGCAGTATTTT. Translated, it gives CASSGRTSRTDTQYF.

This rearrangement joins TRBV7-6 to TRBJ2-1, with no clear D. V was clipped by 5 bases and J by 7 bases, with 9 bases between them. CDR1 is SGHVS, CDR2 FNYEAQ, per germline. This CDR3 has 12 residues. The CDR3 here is CASSRSGNEQFF. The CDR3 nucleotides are TGTGCCAGCAGCCGCAGTGGAAATGAGCAGTTCTTC.

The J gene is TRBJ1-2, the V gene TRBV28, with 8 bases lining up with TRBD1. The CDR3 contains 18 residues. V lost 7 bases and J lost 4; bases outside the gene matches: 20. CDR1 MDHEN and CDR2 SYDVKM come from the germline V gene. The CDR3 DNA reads TGTGCCAGCACTCTAACCGGGACAGGCTTTCCGGGTGTCTATGGCTACACCTTC. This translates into CASTLTGTGFPGVYGYTF.

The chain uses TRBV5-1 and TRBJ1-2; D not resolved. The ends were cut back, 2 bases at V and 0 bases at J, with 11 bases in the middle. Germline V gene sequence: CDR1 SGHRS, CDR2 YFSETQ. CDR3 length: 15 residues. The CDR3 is CASSLSAQPNYGYTF. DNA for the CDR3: TGCGCCAGCAGCTTATCTGCACAGCCTAACTATGGCTACACCTTC.

DNA for the CDR3: TGTGCCAGCAGCTTAGAACCGCGGGCTGGAAACACCATATATTTT. It yields the protein CASSLEPRAGNTIYF. This chain joins TRBV7-2 and TRBJ1-3, with D unresolved. Germline values: CDR1 SGHTA, CDR2 FQGNSA. CDR3 length: 15 amino acids. Trimming removed 1 base at V and 2 bases at J, with 9 bases between.

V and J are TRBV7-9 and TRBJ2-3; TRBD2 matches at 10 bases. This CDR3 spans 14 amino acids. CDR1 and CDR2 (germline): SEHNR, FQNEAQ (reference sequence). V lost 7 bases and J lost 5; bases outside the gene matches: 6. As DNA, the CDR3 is TGTGCCAGCACCGTAGCGGGAGGACGAGATACGCAGTATTTT. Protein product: CASTVAGGRDTQYF. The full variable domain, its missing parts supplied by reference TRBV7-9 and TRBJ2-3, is DTGVSQNPRHKITKRGQNVTFRCDPISEHNRLYWYRQTLGQGPEFLTYFQNEAQLEKSRLLSDRFSAERPKGSFSTLEIQRTEQGDSAMYLCASTVAGGRDTQYFGPGTRLTVL.

CDR3 nucleotides: TGTGCCAGCAGCGTAGAGCTCCTAAACAATGAGCAGTTCTTC. Protein: CASSVELLNNEQFF. The rearrangement links TRBV9 to TRBJ2-1, with D uncertain. In germline, CDR1 is SGDLS, CDR2 YYNGEE. Trimming cost V 0 bases and J 5 bases, with 9 bases left between them. The CDR3 runs 14 residues.

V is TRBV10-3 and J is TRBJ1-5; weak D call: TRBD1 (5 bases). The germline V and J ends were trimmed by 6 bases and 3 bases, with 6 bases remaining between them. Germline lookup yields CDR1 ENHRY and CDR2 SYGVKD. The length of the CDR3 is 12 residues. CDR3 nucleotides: TGTGCCATCAGGACAGACAATCAGCCCCAGCATTTT. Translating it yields CAIRTDNQPQHF.

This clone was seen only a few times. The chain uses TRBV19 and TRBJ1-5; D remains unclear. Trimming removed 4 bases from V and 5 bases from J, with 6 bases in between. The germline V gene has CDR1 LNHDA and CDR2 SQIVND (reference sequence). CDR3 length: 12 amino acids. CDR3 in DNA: TGTGCCAGTAGTAAGGGATATCAGCCCCAGCATTTT. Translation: CASSKGYQPQHF.

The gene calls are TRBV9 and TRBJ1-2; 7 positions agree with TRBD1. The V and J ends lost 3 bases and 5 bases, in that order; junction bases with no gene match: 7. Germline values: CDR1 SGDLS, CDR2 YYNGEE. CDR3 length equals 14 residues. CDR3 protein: CASSATGVDYGYTF. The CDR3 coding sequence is TGTGCCAGCAGCGCTACAGGGGTTGATTATGGCTACACCTTC.